These T cell receptor beta chains were read from a single sample in a study of blood T cell repertoires in COVID-19. Sequencing was performed with immunoSEQ multiplex PCR; in TCRdb, only in-frame clones are kept and a portion is missing. The sample shows more than 65,000 clones, 80% to 85% of them seen only once. The specimen sequenced was peripheral blood. Source of these receptors: a man aged 45-65 years with acute or convalescent COVID-19. Both conserved end residues are part of each CDR3. Fields, in order: V gene, J gene, clone size, D gene, CDR3 protein, CDR3 DNA. D genes are given only for firm matches. Size tells how often a clone was seen (once, few, many) or the class of an expanded clone, and some rows leave it out.

V: TRBV3-1/TRBV3-2
J: TRBJ1-5
size: NA
D: NA
CDR3: CASSPRGNQPQHF
DNA: TGTGCCAGCAGCCCCCGGGGGAATCAGCCCCAGCATTTT

V: TRBV19
J: TRBJ2-1
size: NA
D: NA
CDR3: CASTRGGASEQFF
DNA: TGTGCCAGTACCCGTGGGGGGGCGAGTGAGCAGTTCTTC

V: TRBV2
J: TRBJ1-3
size: NA
D: NA
CDR3: CASTTGMTGNTIYF
DNA: TGTGCCAGCACAACAGGGATGACTGGAAACACCATATATTTT

V: TRBV7-8
J: TRBJ1-2
size: NA
D: TRBD1
CDR3: CASSLPLGQGYGYTF
DNA: TGTGCCAGCAGCTTACCGTTGGGACAGGGTTATGGCTACACCTTC

V: TRBV19
J: TRBJ1-2
size: NA
D: NA
CDR3: CASWTVDGYTF
DNA: TGTGCCAGTTGGACAGTCGATGGCTACACCTTC

V: TRBV7-3
J: TRBJ2-4
size: NA
D: NA
CDR3: CATRAKNIQYF
DNA: TGTGCCACCCGAGCCAAAAACATTCAGTACTTC

V: TRBV5-1
J: TRBJ2-5
size: NA
D: NA
CDR3: CASSTAPENFETQYF
DNA: TGCGCCAGCAGTACCGCCCCGGAGAATTTTGAGACCCAGTACTTC

V: TRBV12-5
J: TRBJ2-1
size: NA
D: NA
CDR3: CASGLIGRDFPRNEQFF
DNA: TGTGCTAGTGGTTTGATAGGCCGGGACTTCCCCCGCAATGAGCAGTTCTTC

V: TRBV5-1
J: TRBJ2-7
size: once
D: TRBD2
CDR3: CASSLYSGGAYEQYF
DNA: TGCGCCAGCAGCTTGTATAGCGGGGGCGCCTACGAGCAGTACTTC

V: TRBV18
J: TRBJ2-1
size: NA
D: NA
CDR3: CASSPIRDNEQFF
DNA: TGTGCCAGCTCACCAATTAGAGACAATGAGCAGTTCTTC

V: TRBV30
J: TRBJ1-2
size: NA
D: NA
CDR3: CAWRRRQFSYGYTF
DNA: TGTGCCTGGAGGAGAAGACAGTTCTCCTATGGCTACACCTTC

V: TRBV4-1
J: TRBJ2-3
size: NA
D: NA
CDR3: CASSQELVPTDTQYF
DNA: TGCGCCAGCAGCCAAGAACTAGTCCCCACAGATACGCAGTATTTT